This TCR beta chain comes out of a study of T cells in Graves' hyperthyroidism and ophthalmopathy (dated by TCRdb to about 2019). Study-wide context: Peripheral blood was sampled at the time of initial diagnosis, prior to any treatment. To identify TCR V-J signatures that set the groups apart, the researchers used a discovery cohort of 100 patients, made up of under 45 with Graves' ophthalmopathy and about 55 with stable Graves' hyperthyroidism. Once sampling was done, hyperthyroidism patients were given methimazole at a starting dose of 30 mg daily, whereas ophthalmopathy patients were given high-dose intravenous methylprednisolone. The study also compared thyroid tissue and blood T-cell repertoires from a handful of Graves' hyperthyroidism patients. The 90 or so discovery patients were randomly split 7:3 into training and test sets. TCR Vbeta CDR3 sequencing of roughly 140 peripheral blood samples (fewer than 45 ophthalmopathy, 75 or so hyperthyroidism and approximately 17 progressor patients) is reported in the paper. An independent validation cohort of about 20 hyperthyroidism patients and more than 15 patients who later progressed to ophthalmopathy tested prospective prediction of ophthalmopathy. The paper's findings and limits, for the study overall: Sample size was not statistically predetermined, and investigators were not blinded to group allocation. In validation, the model predicted progression to ophthalmopathy with around 71% sensitivity and approximately 74% specificity, a median of about 6.7 months before onset. A 13 V-J signature model separated ophthalmopathy from stable hyperthyroidism, with approximately 87% sensitivity and roughly 81% specificity in cross-validation and 80%/75% in testing. Most expanded thyroid clonotypes (frequency above 0.001) were also found in blood, which suggests that blood repertoires may mirror thyroid immune responses.

Via the germline V gene, CDR1 is SGHRS and CDR2 YFSETQ. Spanning cysteine to phenylalanine, the CDR3 consists of 18 amino acids. The DNA shown is the 54-base CDR3, in frame from base 1. V is reduced by 4 bases and J by 0 bases, leaving a spacing of 17 bases between them. Ophthalmopathy patients had moderately to severely active disease, with a Clinical Activity Score of 3 or more, a NOSPECS grade of 4 or more, and a disease duration of less than 3 months. Exclusion was applied to patients with uncontrolled infections, other autoimmune diseases, pregnancy or lactation. Diagnoses were based on clinical symptoms, serum thyroxine and TRAb, thyroid ultrasound and orbital computed tomography. Ficoll-Paque density gradient centrifugation was used to isolate PBMCs from 9.5 to 10 ml of fresh peripheral blood. Trizol reagent was used to extract total RNA, and RNA quality was then checked on an Agilent 2100 Bioanalyzer.

This clonotype was recorded many times. Its antigen is still unknown. Base quality data are lacking; no much larger clone is found one base away. TCR beta CDR3 regions were amplified from RNA transcripts. For the first round of RT-PCR on the TCR CDR3, the HTBI primer set was used together with the Qiagen OneStep RT-PCR kit. Libraries were constructed in a second round of multiplex PCR, after which size selection and purification were performed. Libraries were sequenced paired-end with 100 bp reads on an Illumina HiSeq2000. Concerning the study's data processing: SOAPnuke was used to process the raw data, removing reads that contained adapters or uncalled bases, had a mean Phred below 15, or lacked an exact match to the constant primer or identifier. High-quality paired reads were merged using COPE v1.2.5, and each unique nucleotide sequence was defined as a clonotype. Clonotypes were aligned to IMGT TRBV, TRBD and TRBJ reference segments using MiTCR v1.1. The analysis included only V-J combinations with a frequency above 0.0001, which together covered approximately 99% of the repertoires. The TCS score was defined as F50 (clonal expansion) divided by E x V (chaos), with BLOSUM62-based TCRdist calculated between CDR3 peptides within each V-J. Welch's t-statistics and random forest reduced 500 to 650 V-J features to 10 to 15, which were used in a naive Bayes classifier (R e1071). The public reads were reprocessed in TCRdb via fastp at Q25 and MiXCR, keeping in-frame beta chains. Duplicate CDR3 protein sequences are folded into a single record with the most common DNA and genes. TCRdb, not the original authors, processed these V and J calls. The sample table shows 400,000 or so distinct CDR3 sequences, and nearly 15% are seen once. The ten largest make up roughly 20% of the sample.

The TCR originated in a woman in her sixties with Graves' ophthalmopathy. Sequenced sample: blood. This receptor chain uses TRBV5-1 and TRBJ1-6; confidence is insufficient to name the D gene. CDR3 protein: CASSRDGPRSSYNSPLHF. The nucleotide sequence reads TGCGCCAGCAGCCGTGACGGACCCCGAAGCTCCTATAATTCACCCCTCCACTTT.